A selection of T cell receptor beta chains follows, all from one sample in a study of CD8+CD57+ T cells in acquired aplastic anemia. TCRdb independently ran MiXCR on the reads; one entry per CDR3 protein. The repertoire holds 200,000 to 250,000 distinct CDR3 sequences, with roughly 33% as singletons. The sequenced sample was sorted CD4+, CD8+, or CD8+CD57+ T cells (not recorded which) from PBMCs. Every receptor here comes from a human donor in good health, serving as a control. CDR3s include the opening cysteine and the closing phenylalanine or tryptophan. The order of the fields is V gene, clone size, J gene, D gene, CDR3 length, CDR3 protein, CDR3 DNA. The D gene is left open where the match is weak. The size of a clone is reported for some rows only, either as once, few or many, or as a class for expanded clones.

>TRBV12-3/TRBV12-4|many|TRBJ2-7|.|15
CASSFYRASSYEQYF
TGTGCCAGCAGTTTTTATCGAGCCAGCTCCTACGAGCAGTACTTC
>TRBV7-8|many|TRBJ1-1|.|12
CASSSPTAEAFF
TGTGCCAGCAGCTCTCCTACGGCTGAAGCTTTCTTT
>TRBV19|many|TRBJ2-7|.|14
CASSKDRVSYEQYF
TGTGCCAGTAGTAAAGACAGAGTTTCATACGAGCAGTACTTC
>TRBV2|.|TRBJ2-7|TRBD2|16
CASSPRRLAGAGEQYF
TGTGCCAGCAGTCCTCGCCGACTAGCGGGAGCTGGTGAGCAGTACTTC
>TRBV6-1|many|TRBJ2-1|TRBD1|14
CASSRTGSNNEQFF
TGTGCCAGCAGCCGGACAGGGAGTAATAATGAGCAGTTCTTC
>TRBV29-1|few|TRBJ2-1|TRBD1|12
CSVGKGAGEQFF
TGCAGCGTGGGTAAGGGGGCGGGTGAGCAGTTCTTC
>TRBV2|many|TRBJ2-7|TRBD2|14
CASGLAGRSYEQYF
TGTGCCAGCGGACTAGCGGGCCGCTCCTACGAGCAGTACTTC
>TRBV20-1|.|TRBJ2-7|.|12
CRDLGDSYEQYF
TGCAGAGATCTCGGGGACTCCTACGAGCAGTACTTC
>TRBV7-9|many|TRBJ2-2|.|12
CASSLVEGALFF
TGTGCCAGCAGCTTAGTGGAGGGGGCCCTGTTTTTT
>TRBV2|.|TRBJ2-3|TRBD2|13
CASKAGGPDTQYF
TGTGCCAGCAAGGCGGGGGGGCCAGATACGCAGTATTTT
>TRBV29-1|many|TRBJ2-7|TRBD2|14
CSALGLAGNYEQYF
TGCAGCGCATTGGGACTAGCCGGAAACTACGAGCAGTACTTC
>TRBV20-1|many|TRBJ2-1|TRBD2|16
CSARAVWGGAYNEQFF
TGCAGTGCTAGAGCGGTATGGGGGGGGGCCTACAATGAGCAGTTCTTC
>TRBV2|once|TRBJ1-1|.|14
CASLYAERRTGAFF
TGTGCCAGTCTTTATGCGGAGAGACGGACTGGAGCTTTCTTT
>TRBV5-4|.|TRBJ1-3|TRBD1|14
CASSWGQVENTIYF
TGTGCCAGCAGCTGGGGACAGGTTGAGAACACCATATATTTT
>TRBV7-2|many|TRBJ2-1|TRBD2|17
CASSVVTGTSLTNEQFF
TGTGCCAGCAGCGTTGTCACCGGGACTAGCTTAACCAATGAGCAGTTCTTC
>TRBV6-1|many|TRBJ1-2|.|12
CASGGAGYGYTF
TGTGCCAGCGGTGGGGCGGGCTACGGCTACACCTTC
>TRBV6-5|few|TRBJ2-5|TRBD2|17
CASSYRRTSGRQETQYF
TGTGCCAGCAGTTACCGGAGGACTAGCGGGCGGCAAGAGACCCAGTACTTC
>TRBV15|.|TRBJ1-3|TRBD1|14
CATSRDRGGNTIYF
TGTGCCACCAGCAGGGACAGGGGGGGGAACACCATATATTTT
>TRBV24-1|.|TRBJ2-5|.|14
CATSAPGHQETQYF
TGTGCCACCAGTGCCCCGGGACACCAAGAGACCCAGTACTTC
>TRBV2|many|TRBJ1-5|TRBD1|13
CASSGQVNQPQHF
TGTGCCAGCAGCGGACAGGTCAATCAGCCCCAGCATTTT
>TRBV24-1|.|TRBJ1-4|.|9
CATSEKLFF
TGTGCCACCAGTGAAAAACTGTTTTTT
>TRBV7-8|.|TRBJ2-2|TRBD1|15
CASSSGTEYTGELFF
TGTGCCAGCAGTTCCGGGACAGAGTATACCGGGGAGCTGTTTTTT
>TRBV12-3/TRBV12-4|.|TRBJ2-1|.|15
CASLLGGALYNEQFF
TGTGCCAGCCTCCTTGGGGGGGCCCTTTACAATGAGCAGTTCTTC
>TRBV19|.|TRBJ2-7|.|13
CASSIGLTYEQYF
TGTGCCAGTAGTATTGGACTCACCTACGAGCAGTACTTC
>TRBV9|many|TRBJ1-1|.|14
CASSVAGAGDKAFF
TGTGCCAGCAGCGTAGCTGGGGCAGGGGACAAAGCTTTCTTT
>TRBV4-2|many|TRBJ1-6|.|16
CASSQGFRGSNSPLHF
TGTGCCAGCAGCCAAGGGTTCCGGGGAAGTAATTCACCCCTCCACTTT
>TRBV5-1|.|TRBJ2-3|TRBD2|18
CASSFLSSGRASTDTQYF
TGCGCCAGCAGCTTTTTAAGTAGCGGGAGGGCCAGTACAGATACGCAGTATTTT
>TRBV6-5|few|TRBJ2-7|TRBD1|16
CASSYWRTGSSYEQYF
TGTGCCAGCAGTTACTGGAGGACAGGAAGCTCCTACGAGCAGTACTTC
>TRBV6-5|many|TRBJ2-7|TRBD1|12
CASSRDRGKQYF
TGTGCCAGCAGTCGGGACAGGGGGAAGCAGTACTTC
>TRBV30|.|TRBJ2-7|.|12
CAWGGMTYEQYF
TGTGCCTGGGGGGGAATGACCTACGAGCAGTACTTC
>TRBV2|many|TRBJ2-7|TRBD1|14
CASKPGTGAYEQYF
TGTGCCAGCAAACCCGGGACAGGGGCCTACGAGCAGTACTTC
>TRBV10-3|.|TRBJ2-7|TRBD1|19
CAISPRDRVTYLPSYEQYF
TGTGCCATCAGTCCCCGGGACAGGGTAACTTACTTGCCGTCCTACGAGCAGTACTTC
>TRBV10-1|many|TRBJ1-2|TRBD1|17
CASSEPPEDRGSYGYTF
TGCGCCAGCAGTGAGCCGCCGGAGGACAGGGGAAGCTATGGCTACACCTTC
>TRBV7-2|many|TRBJ1-1|.|14
CASSLDRRNTEAFF
TGTGCCAGCAGCTTAGACAGGAGGAACACTGAAGCTTTCTTT
>TRBV19|.|TRBJ1-1|.|13
CASSILSGAEAFF
TGTGCCAGTAGTATACTCTCGGGGGCTGAAGCTTTCTTT
>TRBV5-1|few|TRBJ1-1|TRBD1|20
CASSLAYPRTYRGLNTEAFF
TGCGCCAGCAGCTTAGCGTATCCCCGTACCTACAGGGGATTGAACACTGAAGCTTTCTTT
>TRBV10-3|.|TRBJ2-2|.|14
CAITGEPNTGELFF
TGTGCCATCACCGGCGAACCGAACACCGGGGAGCTGTTTTTT
>TRBV25-1|.|TRBJ2-4|TRBD1|13
CASRQQGENIQYF
TGTGCCAGCAGACAACAGGGGGAAAACATTCAGTACTTC
>TRBV6-1|.|TRBJ1-1|TRBD1|15
CASRTPGQGGTEAFF
TGTGCCAGCAGAACCCCGGGACAGGGGGGCACTGAAGCTTTCTTT
>TRBV6-1|once|TRBJ1-6|TRBD1|15
CAQKSGTGVNSPLHF
TGTGCTCAGAAGTCCGGGACAGGGGTAAATTCACCCCTCCACTTT